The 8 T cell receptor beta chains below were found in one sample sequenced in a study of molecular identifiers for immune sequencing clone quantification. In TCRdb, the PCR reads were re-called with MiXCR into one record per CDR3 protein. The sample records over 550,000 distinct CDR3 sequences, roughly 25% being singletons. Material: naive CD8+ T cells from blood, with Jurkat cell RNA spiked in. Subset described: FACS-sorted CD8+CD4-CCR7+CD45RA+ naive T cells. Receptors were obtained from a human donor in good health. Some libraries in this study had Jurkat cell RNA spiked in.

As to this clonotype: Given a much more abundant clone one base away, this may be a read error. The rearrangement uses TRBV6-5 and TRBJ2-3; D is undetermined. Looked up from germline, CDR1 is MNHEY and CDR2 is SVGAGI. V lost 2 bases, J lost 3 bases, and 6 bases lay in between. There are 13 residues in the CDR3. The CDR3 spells CASSYVWTDTQYF. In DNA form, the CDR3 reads TGTGCCAGCAGTTACGTGTGGACAGATACGCAGTATTTT.

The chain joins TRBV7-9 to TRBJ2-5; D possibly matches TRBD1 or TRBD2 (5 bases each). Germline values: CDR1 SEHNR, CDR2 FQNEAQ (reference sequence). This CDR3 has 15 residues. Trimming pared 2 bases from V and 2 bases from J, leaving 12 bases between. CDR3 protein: CASSLSRDPQETQYF. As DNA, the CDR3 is TGTGCCAGCAGCTTATCGAGGGACCCACAAGAGACCCAGTACTTC.

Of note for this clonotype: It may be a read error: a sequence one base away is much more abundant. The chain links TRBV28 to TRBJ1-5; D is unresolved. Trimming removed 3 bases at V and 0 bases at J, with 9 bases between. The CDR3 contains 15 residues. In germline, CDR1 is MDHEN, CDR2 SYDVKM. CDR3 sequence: CASSFPICSNQPQHF. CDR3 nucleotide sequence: TGTGCCAGCAGTTTCCCAATATGTAGCAATCAGCCCCAGCATTTT.

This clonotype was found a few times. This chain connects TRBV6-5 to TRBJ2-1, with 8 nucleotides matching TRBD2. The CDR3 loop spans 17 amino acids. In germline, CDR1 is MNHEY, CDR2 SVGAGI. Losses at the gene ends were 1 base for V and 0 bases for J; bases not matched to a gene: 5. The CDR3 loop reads CASSYWVAGSSYNEQFF. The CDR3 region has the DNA TGTGCCAGCAGTTACTGGGTAGCGGGGAGCTCCTACAATGAGCAGTTCTTC.

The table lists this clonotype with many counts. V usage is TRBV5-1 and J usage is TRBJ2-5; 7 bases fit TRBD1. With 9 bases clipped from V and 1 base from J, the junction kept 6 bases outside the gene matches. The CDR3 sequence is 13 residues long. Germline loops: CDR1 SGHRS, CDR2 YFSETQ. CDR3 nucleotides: TGCGCCACCGGGACAGACCTCCAAGAGACCCAGTACTTC. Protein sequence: CATGTDLQETQYF.

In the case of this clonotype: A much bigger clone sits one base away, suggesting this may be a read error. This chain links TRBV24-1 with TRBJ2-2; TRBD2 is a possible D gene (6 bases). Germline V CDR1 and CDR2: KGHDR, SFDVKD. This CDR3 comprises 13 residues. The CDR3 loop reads CATGPRNTGGLFF. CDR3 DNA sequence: TGTGCCACCGGACCTAGGAACACCGGGGGGCTGTTTTTT.

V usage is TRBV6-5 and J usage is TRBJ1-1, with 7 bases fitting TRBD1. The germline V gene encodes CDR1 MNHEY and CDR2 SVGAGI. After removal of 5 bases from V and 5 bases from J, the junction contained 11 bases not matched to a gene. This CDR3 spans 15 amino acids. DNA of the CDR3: TGTGCCAGCAGTAAGGGAAGGGGGCTGGGGACTGAAGCTTTCTTT. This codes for CASSKGRGLGTEAFF.

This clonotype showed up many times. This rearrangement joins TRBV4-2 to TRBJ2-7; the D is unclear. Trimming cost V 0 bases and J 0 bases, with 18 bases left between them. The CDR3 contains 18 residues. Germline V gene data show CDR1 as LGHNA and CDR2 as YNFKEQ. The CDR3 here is CASSQDDAGEPGSYEQYF. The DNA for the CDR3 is TGTGCCAGCAGCCAAGACGATGCTGGGGAACCTGGCTCCTACGAGCAGTACTTC.